Listed here is a single T cell receptor beta chain. Its antigen is currently unknown. Looked up from germline, CDR1 is DFQATT and CDR2 is SNEGSKA (reference sequence). This CDR3 region has 11 residues. The V end lost 4 bases, the J end lost 1 base, and 4 bases lay between the germline ends. The data derive from a study of cytomegalovirus exposure and HLA in healthy donors. General observations from the study: In an earlier analysis, most TCR beta V segments were productive about 90% or about 30% of the time.

Primers for the PCR totalled 60 Vbeta and 13 Jbeta. Source study methods: Around 12 million of about 80 million unique TCR beta chains were shared, per a later count. This table comes from immunoSEQ multiplex PCR, and its TCRdb copy is limited to in-frame clones, with some not included. The V and J calls and clone size come from that table; D and trimming were worked out from the DNA. Seen here are about 140,000 clones, about four fifths observed once, and the top ten hold 2% to 2.5%. There were likely unrecorded immune exposures, though donors were nominally healthy when sampled. The receptor comes from a man aged 30 to 45 in good health and CMV-seronegative. Sequenced input: PBMCs. This chain connects TRBV20-1 to TRBJ1-1, with D uncertain. In DNA, the CDR3 is TGCAGTGCTATACAGAACACTGAAGCTTTCTTT. This codes for CSAIQNTEAFF.